A single sample is the source of the 27 T cell receptor beta chains below, sequenced in a study of PD-1 blockade in classical Hodgkin lymphoma. The protocol was immunoSEQ multiplex PCR, while the TCRdb copy is restricted to in-frame clones and leaves out a portion. The sample carries some 25,000 clones, about 78% recorded once. Autologous stem cell transplantation was followed by relapse in every patient, and brentuximab vedotin exposure varied. This material consisted of peripheral blood mononuclear cells (PBMCs), taken before the second cycle of nivolumab. Receptor source: a human donor with classical Hodgkin lymphoma.

This rearrangement joins TRBV15 to TRBJ2-5, with no clear D. Per the germline V gene, CDR1 is LNHNV and CDR2 is YYDKDF (reference sequence). This CDR3 comprises 14 residues. Deletions cut 1 base from V and 1 base from J, with 7 bases between. CDR3 nucleotide sequence: TGTGCCACCAGCAGAGTCCAAGCCCAAGAGACCCAGTACTTC. As protein: CATSRVQAQETQYF.

The chain carries TRBV7-9 and TRBJ1-5; TRBD1 agrees at 9 bases. The CDR3 is 16 amino acids. The germline gives CDR1 SEHNR, CDR2 FQNEAQ (reference sequence). V lost 4 bases, J lost 7 bases, and 11 bases stayed unmatched. The CDR3 region is CASSSTPDRGEQPQHF. For the CDR3, the DNA is TGTGCCAGCAGCTCGACTCCTGACAGGGGGGAACAGCCCCAGCATTTT.

The chain links TRBV11-3 to TRBJ1-2; D might be TRBD1 (5 bases). CDR3 length equals 16 residues. The V end lost 3 bases, the J end lost 0 bases, and 14 bases lay between the germline ends. CDR1 and CDR2 from the germline V gene are SGHNT and YENEEA. This CDR3 is CASSLDSQASNYGYTF. In nucleotides, the CDR3 is TGTGCCAGCAGCTTGGATTCACAGGCTTCTAACTATGGCTACACCTTC.

The CDR3 DNA reads as TGTGCCAGCAGCCAAGATTATAGGACAGCCTATAACACTGAAGCTTTCTTT. Translation: CASSQDYRTAYNTEAFF. The chain employs TRBV4-2 and TRBJ1-1; TRBD1 is a possible D gene (6 bases). Trimming removed 0 bases from V and 2 bases from J, with 16 bases in between. CDR1 and CDR2 from the germline V gene are LGHNA and YNFKEQ. CDR3 length: 17 residues.

The J gene is TRBJ1-1, the V gene TRBV30; D not certain. V was pared by 4 bases and J by 3 bases, with 9 bases between. Germline-derived CDR1 and CDR2 are GTSNPN and SVGIG (reference sequence). This CDR3 contains 12 residues. Written as DNA, the CDR3 is TGTGCCTGGATAAGGCAGTACACTGAAGCTTTCTTT. Its translation is CAWIRQYTEAFF.

The chain recombines TRBV6-1 with TRBJ2-3; 8 nucleotides line up with TRBD2. CDR3 length: 17 amino acids. V trimming: 4 bases; J trimming: 3 bases; junction bases outside the gene matches: 12. Germline V gene lookup returns CDR1 MNHNS and CDR2 SASEGT. This chain's CDR3 is CASSGAPQAGVTDTQYF. The CDR3, as DNA: TGTGCCAGCAGTGGGGCCCCACAAGCGGGGGTAACAGATACGCAGTATTTT.

J is TRBJ2-5 and V is TRBV18; 9 positions match TRBD2. This CDR3 contains 15 residues. CDR1 KGHSH and CDR2 LQKENI come from the germline V gene. Losses at the gene ends were 1 base for V and 0 bases for J; bases not matched to a gene: 0. This CDR3 reads CASSPLAGDQETQYF. Here the CDR3 DNA reads TGTGCCAGCTCACCACTAGCGGGGGACCAAGAGACCCAGTACTTC.

The chain combines TRBV7-8 with TRBJ2-1; TRBD2 matches 11 bases. Looked up from germline, CDR1 is SGHVS and CDR2 is FQNEAQ. Germline trimming cut 2 bases from V and 7 bases from J; bases unmatched to any gene: 1. The CDR3 is 14 residues long. The DNA for the CDR3 is TGTGCCAGCAGCTTACGACTAGCGGGGAATGAGCAGTTCTTC. Translating it yields CASSLRLAGNEQFF.

The chain is built from TRBV11-2 and TRBJ2-2; 11 nucleotides align to TRBD2. V was clipped by 5 bases and J by 7 bases; unmatched bases: 9. CDR1 SGHAT and CDR2 FQNNGV come from the germline V gene. The CDR3 runs 16 residues. CDR3 sequence: CASSPSSGGAIGELFF. The DNA of the CDR3 is TGTGCCAGCAGCCCTAGTAGCGGGGGGGCTATCGGGGAGCTGTTTTTT.

The rearrangement links TRBV28 to TRBJ2-3; unclear D gene. This CDR3 comprises 13 residues. V was clipped by 8 bases and J by 0 bases, with 9 bases between them. Per the germline V gene, CDR1 is MDHEN and CDR2 is SYDVKM. CDR3 DNA sequence: TGTGCCAGCCGAAAGACTAGCACAGATACGCAGTATTTT. It encodes CASRKTSTDTQYF.

The V and J genes are TRBV18 and TRBJ1-1, with D tentatively TRBD1 (6 bases). This CDR3 has 15 residues. Germline assignment: CDR1 KGHSH and CDR2 LQKENI. Trimming pared 4 bases from V and 0 bases from J, leaving 12 bases between. Here the CDR3 DNA reads TGTGCCAGCTCACTTAGCACAGGGTTGAACACTGAAGCTTTCTTT. Translation gives CASSLSTGLNTEAFF.

The rearrangement uses TRBV25-1 and TRBJ1-1; D might be TRBD1 (5 bases). The CDR3 spans 14 residues. V gave up 6 bases and J gave up 5 bases, with 16 bases separating them. The germline CDR1 and CDR2 sequences are MGHDK and SYGVNS. The CDR3, as DNA: TGTGCCAGCAGGGAAAGTCGGGGGGAAACTGAAGCTTTCTTT. This codes for CASRESRGETEAFF.

The rearrangement uses TRBV5-6 and TRBJ2-4, with D perhaps matching TRBD1 or TRBD2 (5 bases each). The V end was cut by 3 bases, the J end by 5 bases, with 21 bases between. The CDR3 is 17 residues long. CDR1 and CDR2 from the germline V gene are SGHDT and YYEEEE. The CDR3 DNA reads TGTGCCAGCAGCTCAAACCGAGCCGGGACCCGGGAAAACATTCAGTACTTC. As protein: CASSSNRAGTRENIQYF.

The V call is TRBV13, the J call TRBJ1-6; unclear D gene. The germline gives CDR1 PRHDT, CDR2 FYEKMQ (reference sequence). The CDR3 totals 15 residues. V was cut by 4 bases and J by 14 bases, with 21 bases left in between. CDR3 amino acids: CASSSRKGRVSSLHF. In DNA form, the CDR3 reads TGTGCCAGCAGCTCAAGGAAGGGCCGGGTCTCGTCCCTCCACTTT. The variable domain in full, with the rest retrieved from reference TRBV13 and TRBJ1-6, is AAGVIQSPRHLIKEKRETATLKCYPIPRHDTVYWYQQGPGQDPQFLISFYEKMQSDKGSIPDRFSAQQFSDYHSELNMSSLELGDSALYFCASSSRKGRVSSLHFGNGTRLTVT.

V is TRBV5-1 and J is TRBJ2-3; D perhaps matches TRBD1 (7 bases). V lost 3 bases and J 3 bases, leaving 14 bases between the germline ends. CDR1 and CDR2 from the germline V gene are SGHRS and YFSETQ. This CDR3 region has 15 residues. CDR3 in DNA: TGCGCCAGCAGCTCTGCAGGGGGGTATACAGATACGCAGTATTTT. This translates into CASSSAGGYTDTQYF.

This clone was recorded only once. The rearrangement joins TRBV27 to TRBJ2-5, with 10 bases aligning to TRBD2. The CDR3 length is 15 residues. The germline gives CDR1 MNHEY, CDR2 SMNVEV (reference sequence). The junction had 5 bases not matched to a gene; V was cut back by 5 bases and J by 2 bases. In DNA, the CDR3 is TGTGCCAGCAGTGGGTGGACTAGCGGACAAGAGACCCAGTACTTC. Protein: CASSGWTSGQETQYF.

The V and J genes are TRBV7-2 and TRBJ2-3; D is possibly TRBD1 or TRBD2 (5 bases each). Trimming stripped 1 base from V and 0 bases from J, with 14 bases between. CDR1 and CDR2 from the germline V gene are SGHTA and FQGNSA. The CDR3 spans 17 residues. The CDR3 spells CASSLGGDVPSTDTQYF. As DNA, the CDR3 is TGTGCCAGCAGCTTAGGTGGGGACGTCCCTAGCACAGATACGCAGTATTTT.

This clone is labeled as medium-sized. The rearrangement links TRBV5-1 to TRBJ1-6; D remains unclear. The CDR3 contains 17 residues. Germline CDR1 SGHRS, CDR2 YFSETQ. With 0 bases removed from V and 0 bases from J, the gap between germline ends came to 10 bases. For the CDR3, the DNA is TGCGCCAGCAGCTTGGCGGAGCTGAGCTCCTATAATTCACCCCTCCACTTT. The encoded protein is CASSLAELSSYNSPLHF.

The rearrangement uses TRBV6-5 and TRBJ2-1; tentative D call: TRBD2 (5 bases). V was cut by 6 bases and J by 5 bases, with 11 bases left in between. Germline lookup yields CDR1 MNHEY and CDR2 SVGAGI. The CDR3 loop spans 13 amino acids. CDR3 in DNA: TGTGCCAGCAGCCGGAACGGGGACAATGAGCAGTTCTTC. Protein sequence: CASSRNGDNEQFF.

The V call is TRBV5-6, the J call TRBJ2-7; maybe TRBD2 (7 bases). The germline V gene encodes CDR1 SGHDT and CDR2 YYEEEE. V lost 2 bases, J lost 5 bases, and 11 bases lay in between. This CDR3 spans 13 amino acids. In nucleotides, the CDR3 is TGTGCCAGCAGCTTTGCGGGGGCAAACGAGCAGTACTTC. It yields the protein CASSFAGANEQYF.

The CDR3 spells CASSPPNTAGEGLGGYTF. The CDR3 DNA follows: TGTGCCAGCTCACCACCAAATACGGCAGGGGAAGGCCTCGGTGGCTACACCTTC. V and J are TRBV18 and TRBJ1-2; the D gene is possibly TRBD1 (6 bases). This CDR3 has 18 residues. Trimming pared 0 bases from V and 7 bases from J, leaving 24 bases between. Germline V lookup: CDR1 KGHSH, CDR2 LQKENI. The whole variable domain, remainder taken from reference TRBV18 and TRBJ1-2, is NAGVMQNPRHLVRRRGQEARLRCSPMKGHSHVYWYRQLPEEGLKFMVYLQKENIIDESGMPKERFSAEFPKEGPSILRIQQVVRGDSAAYFCASSPPNTAGEGLGGYTFGSGTRLTVV.

The chain carries TRBV6-6 and TRBJ1-1, with D hard to call. The CDR3 consists of 11 residues. Germline V gives CDR1 MNHNY, CDR2 SVGAGI (reference sequence). The V end was cut by 6 bases, the J end by 9 bases, with 11 bases between. The CDR3 coding sequence is TGTGCCAGCAGCCCAGATGGGAAAGCTTTCTTT. Encoded protein: CASSPDGKAFF.

The chain employs TRBV7-2 and TRBJ2-3; D ambiguous. The CDR3 runs to 14 residues. Germline CDR1 SGHTA, CDR2 FQGNSA. The germline V and J ends were trimmed by 3 bases and 0 bases, with 7 bases remaining between them. The CDR3 sequence: CASSLQSSTDTQYF. The CDR3 DNA is TGTGCCAGCAGCTTGCAGAGTAGCACAGATACGCAGTATTTT.

The genes are TRBV11-3 and TRBJ1-6; D is unclear. Per the germline V gene, CDR1 is SGHNT and CDR2 is YENEEA. Trimming cost V 6 bases and J 10 bases, with 13 bases left between them. The CDR3 has 13 residues. CDR3: CASREYNNSPLHF. As DNA, the CDR3 is TGTGCCAGCAGGGAATACAACAACTCACCCCTCCACTTT.

This clone was detected only a few times. The chain is built from TRBV2 and TRBJ1-4, with D possibly matching TRBD1 (5 bases). Trimming shortened V by 4 bases and J by 13 bases, and 16 bases separated the two germline ends. Germline V gene sequence: CDR1 SNHLY, CDR2 FYNNEI. The CDR3 has 13 amino acids. The CDR3 sequence is CASSVVQAGRLFF. DNA for the CDR3: TGTGCCAGCAGTGTGGTACAAGCAGGGCGACTGTTTTTT.

This rearrangement joins TRBV19 to TRBJ2-2, with D tentatively TRBD1 (6 bases). Trimming cost V 10 bases and J 5 bases, with 17 bases left between them. Germline V gene data show CDR1 as LNHDA and CDR2 as SQIVND (reference sequence). The CDR3 consists of 14 residues. The CDR3 bases are TGTGCCACTACCAGGGCAGGACAGACCGGGGAGCTGTTTTTT. It specifies CATTRAGQTGELFF.

This clone turned up a few times. V usage is TRBV7-8 and J usage is TRBJ2-7; D is possibly TRBD2 (5 bases). Trimming shortened V by 0 bases and J by 8 bases, and 17 bases separated the two germline ends. The CDR3 loop spans 15 amino acids. Germline lookup yields CDR1 SGHVS and CDR2 FQNEAQ. CDR3: CASSLAGRYPEKQYF. CDR3 in DNA: TGTGCCAGCAGCTTAGCGGGGAGATACCCCGAGAAGCAGTACTTC.